Listed below are T cell receptor beta chains from one sample, sequenced in a study of shared clonotypes between healthy human individuals. Method: immunoSEQ multiplex PCR; TCRdb's copy keeps in-frame clones and lacks some. The table includes about 490,000 clones, about 80% detected once. Sequenced material: PBMCs. Every receptor here comes from a woman aged 40-49 years in good health. Some clones in this sample may be carry-over from other donors' samples. The CDR3 runs from the conserved cysteine through the conserved F or W. D genes are given only for firm matches. The size field is filled for only some rows; it gives once, few, many or a size class.

TRBV18,TRBD1,17,.,TRBJ2-3,TGTGCCAGCTCACGAACGCCCGGGACAGCTAGCACAGATACGCAGTATTTT,CASSRTPGTASTDTQYF
TRBV18,.,14,.,TRBJ1-1,TGTGCCAGCTCACCGACGGATATGAACACTGAAGCTTTCTTT,CASSPTDMNTEAFF
TRBV7-9,.,11,.,TRBJ2-7,TGTGCCAGCAGCACGGGCCGGGGAATGTACTTC,CASSTGRGMYF
TRBV5-4,.,14,few,TRBJ1-5,TGTGCCAGCAGCTTCGATGGAACCAATCAGCCCCAGCATTTT,CASSFDGTNQPQHF
TRBV2,.,12,few,TRBJ2-3,TGTGCCAGCAGGACAAACACAGATACGCAGTATTTT,CASRTNTDTQYF
TRBV18,TRBD1,14,.,TRBJ2-1,TGTGCCAGCTCACCGGACAGGGGTTCGGGTGAGCAGTTCTTC,CASSPDRGSGEQFF
TRBV27,TRBD2,16,.,TRBJ2-1,TGTGCCAGCAGTCTCACTTCTAGCGGGCGGCGGAATGAGCAGTTCTTC,CASSLTSSGRRNEQFF
TRBV10-2,.,14,.,TRBJ1-1,TGCGCCAGCAGTACAGACACGCAGAACACTGAAGCTTTCTTT,CASSTDTQNTEAFF
TRBV27,.,13,.,TRBJ1-1,TGTGCCAGCAATGCCAGGGAGAACACTGAAGCTTTCTTT,CASNARENTEAFF
TRBV5-6,.,14,once,TRBJ1-3,TGTGCCAGCAGCTTGGCCGGGCTGGGAAACACCATATATTTT,CASSLAGLGNTIYF
TRBV11-2,.,18,.,TRBJ2-6,TGTGCCAGCAGCAGTGTTTTCAAGCAACAAAGTCGGGCCAACGTCCTGACTTTC,CASSSVFKQQSRANVLTF
TRBV2,TRBD1,15,.,TRBJ1-4,TGTGCCAGCAGTGGGGTGGGACAGGTTAATGAAAAACTGTTTTTT,CASSGVGQVNEKLFF
TRBV7-3,.,14,.,TRBJ1-1,TGTGCCAGCAGCCTTCCGGGACGAGACACTGAAGCTTTCTTT,CASSLPGRDTEAFF
TRBV7-2,.,13,.,TRBJ2-3,TGTGCCAGCAGCCCCTCTCTGGCAGATACGCAGTATTTT,CASSPSLADTQYF
TRBV7-2,.,13,.,TRBJ1-2,TGTGCCAGCAGCTTAGAAGTCGTCTATGGCTACACCTTC,CASSLEVVYGYTF
TRBV4-2,TRBD2,15,.,TRBJ2-1,TGTGCCAGCAGCCAAGCCACTAGCGGGAGTGGTGAGCAGTTCTTC,CASSQATSGSGEQFF
TRBV18,.,12,.,TRBJ2-7,TGTGCCAGCTCACCCGACAGATACGAGCAGTACTTC,CASSPDRYEQYF
TRBV18,.,12,many,TRBJ2-7,TGTGCCAGCTCACTTACAAACTACGAGCAGTACTTC,CASSLTNYEQYF
TRBV10-3,.,16,.,TRBJ2-7,TGTGCCATCAGTGATCCGCAGGGCGGCCGTGTCTCCGAGCAGTACTTC,CAISDPQGGRVSEQYF
TRBV9,TRBD1,13,once,TRBJ2-3,TGTGCCAGCAGCGCCCGGGACAGCTATACGCAGTATTTT,CASSARDSYTQYF
TRBV10-1,.,18,.,TRBJ2-2,TGCGCCAGCAGTGAGTCGAAGGTTGGGGTAGCGAACACCGGGGAGCTGTTTTTT,CASSESKVGVANTGELFF
TRBV2,.,13,few,TRBJ1-2,TGTGCCAGCCGGGGGGAAGGGATCATGGGCTACACCTTC,CASRGEGIMGYTF
TRBV5-1,.,14,.,TRBJ1-4,TGCGCCAGCAGCCGACCGAACAGGGATGAAAAACTGTTTTTT,CASSRPNRDEKLFF
TRBV5-4,.,12,few,TRBJ1-1,TGTGCCAGCAGCGCGGGACGGCAAGTAGCTTTCTTT,CASSAGRQVAFF
TRBV11-2,.,13,.,TRBJ2-1,TGTGCCAGCAGCTTAGGACTAGTCAATGAGCAGTTCTTC,CASSLGLVNEQFF
TRBV7-2,.,14,.,TRBJ2-5,TGTGCCAGCAGCCCCCGCCCAAGCCAAGAGACCCAGTACTTC,CASSPRPSQETQYF
TRBV7-2,.,15,.,TRBJ2-1,TGTGCCAGCAGCTTAGAGGGACGAGGCTACAATGAGCAGTTCTTC,CASSLEGRGYNEQFF
TRBV15,.,14,.,TRBJ2-5,TGTGCCACCAGCAGAGAAGGAGGAGGGATGGCCCAGTACTTC,CATSREGGGMAQYF